The 18 T cell receptor beta chains in this list originate from one sample, sequenced in a study of T cells in women clearing cervical HPV infection. TCRdb's table, derived via immunoSEQ multiplex PCR, lists solely in-frame clones and lacks some. Recorded here are around 30,000 clones; the top ten clones represent more than 3%. The specimen was blood buffy coat. All receptors derive from a woman between 18 and 70 years old with a cervical HPV16 infection that either progressed to CIN3+ or cleared (not recorded which).

Here the CDR3 reads CSARSHCRETQYF. The part of the CDR3 DNA that was read is TGCAGTGCCCGTTCGCACTGCCGAGAGACC. V gene TRBV20-1 combines with J gene TRBJ2-5; no definite D call. The read halts 3 residues ahead of the CDR3 end, with the missing end drawn from the germline J gene. Per the germline V gene, CDR1 is DFQATT and CDR2 is SNEGSKA (reference sequence). V was shortened by 6 bases and J by 4 bases, with 15 bases between the two germline ends. This CDR3 contains 13 residues.

Concerning this clone itself: The CDR3 end lies 3 residues beyond the end of the read and is filled in from the germline J gene. The gene calls are TRBV5-1 and TRBJ1-2; tentatively, D is TRBD1 (5 bases). Trimming took off 4 bases at V and 4 bases at J, with 17 bases between the two ends. The CDR3 loop spans 15 amino acids. The germline CDR1 and CDR2 sequences are SGHRS and YFSETQ. The CDR3 sequence: CASSEYDSGSYGYTF. The DNA read from the CDR3 is TGCGCCAGCAGCGAATACGACAGTGGCAGCTATGGC.

Turning to this clone: The CDR3 extends 3 residues past the end of the read, so its final part is completed from the germline J gene. The V gene is TRBV23-1, the J gene TRBJ2-7; D perhaps matches TRBD1 (5 bases). TRBV23-1 is sorted into the ORF group, with uncertain function. The CDR3 totals 16 residues. Trimming pared 3 bases from V and 1 base from J, leaving 16 bases between. The CDR3 sequence is CASSHKGHLKSYEQYF. The sequenced part of the CDR3 DNA is TGCGCCAGCAGTCACAAAGGACATCTCAAGTCCTACGAG.

With regard to this clone: Coverage ceases 3 residues before the CDR3 finishes, and the germline J gene fills in the end. The V and J genes are TRBV29-1 and TRBJ1-3; D is possibly TRBD1 (5 bases). Germline V gene lookup returns CDR1 SQVTM and CDR2 ANQGSEA. Between the trimmed V and J ends, which lost 8 bases and 8 bases, there was a span of 16 bases. CDR3 size: 12 residues. The CDR3 loop reads CSTRGGVHTIYF. CDR3 bases read: TGCAGCACCCGTGGGGGGGTCCACACC.

Worth noting for this clone: The read terminates 3 residues ahead of where the CDR3 ends, so the germline J gene completes it. The chain is built from TRBV19 and TRBJ1-2, with TRBD1 matching 9 bases. This CDR3 has 13 amino acids. CDR1 and CDR2 (germline): LNHDA, SQIVND (reference sequence). CDR3 DNA, as far as it was read: TGTGCCAGTGGGACAGGGAACTCCTACGAC. Amino acids: CASGTGNSYD. The entire CDR3 protein is CASGTGNSYDYTF.

Remarks on this clone: The read gets to within 3 residues of the CDR3 end, and the germline J gene fills in the rest. The rearrangement joins TRBV20-1 to TRBJ1-2; TRBD1 is a possible D gene (5 bases). V was clipped by 4 bases and J by 5 bases, with 11 bases between them. From germline, CDR1 is DFQATT and CDR2 SNEGSKA (reference sequence). CDR3 length: 12 amino acids. The CDR3: CSAIDSAYGYTF. CDR3 DNA (partial): TGCAGTGCTATAGACAGTGCTTATGGC.

Regarding this clone: Sequencing ends 3 residues short of the CDR3 end; the germline J gene provides the rest. J is TRBJ2-5 and V is TRBV25-1, with a possible D match to TRBD2 (5 bases). This CDR3 comprises 14 residues. The V end lost 2 bases, the J end lost 5 bases, and 12 bases lay between the germline ends. Germline values: CDR1 MGHDK, CDR2 SYGVNS. The CDR3 is CASSEAASGETQYF. The DNA read from the CDR3 is TGTGCCAGCAGTGAAGCGGCCTCGGGGGAGACC. The variable domain in full, with the rest retrieved from reference TRBV25-1 and TRBJ2-5, is EADIYQTPRYLVIGTGKKITLECSQTMGHDKMYWYQQDPGMELHLIHYSYGVNSTEKGDLSSESTVSRIRTEHFPLTLESARPSHTSQYLCASSEAASGETQYFGPGTRLLVL.

Comments on this clone: The read halts 3 residues ahead of the CDR3 end, with the missing end drawn from the germline J gene. This chain connects TRBV19 to TRBJ1-2; D is perhaps TRBD1 (5 bases). The CDR3 covers 16 residues. The V and J ends lost 1 base and 7 bases respectively, with 19 bases between them. Germline V gives CDR1 LNHDA, CDR2 SQIVND (reference sequence). The covered CDR3 bases are TGTGCCAGTAGTATAGCTAGAACAGGATTGTTTTTTGGC. Encoded protein: CASSIARTGLFFG. The whole CDR3 protein reads CASSIARTGLFFGYTF. Full variable domain (missing parts from reference TRBV19 and TRBJ1-2): DGGITQSPKYLFRKEGQNVTLSCEQNLNHDAMYWYRQDPGQGLRLIYYSQIVNDFQKGDIAEGYSVSREKKESFPLTVTSAQKNPTAFYLCASSIARTGLFFGYTFGSGTRLTVV.

As to this clone: The CDR3 is cut off 3 residues early in the read; its end comes from the germline J gene. The V gene is TRBV7-3, the J gene TRBJ2-3; TRBD1 is a possible D gene (6 bases). The CDR3 has 13 amino acids. The V gene's germline CDR1 is SGHTA and CDR2 FQGTGA. Trimming took off 5 bases at V and 8 bases at J, with 14 bases between the two ends. The sequenced part of the CDR3 DNA is TGTGCCAGCAGCATTACAGGGACAAGTACG. Encoded protein: CASSITGTST. The whole CDR3 protein reads CASSITGTSTQYF.

Concerning this clone itself: The read comes to an end 3 residues before the CDR3 does, leaving the germline J gene to fill in the end. This sequence joins TRBV5-1 and TRBJ1-2; D possibly corresponds to TRBD1 (5 bases). Germline V gene sequence: CDR1 SGHRS, CDR2 YFSETQ. The CDR3 length is 14 residues. CDR3 region: CASSPSGVSYDYTF. Incomplete CDR3 DNA: TGCGCCAGCAGCCCGTCGGGGGTTTCCTACGAC. The whole variable domain, filled in from reference TRBV5-1 and TRBJ1-2, reads KAGVTQTPRYLIKTRGQQVTLSCSPISGHRSVSWYQQTPGQGLQFLFEYFSETQRNKGNFPGRFSGRQFSNSRSEMNVSTLELGDSALYLCASSPSGVSYDYTFGSGTRLTVV.

Comment on this clone: Read sequence stops 3 residues before the CDR3 end, and the germline J gene provides the missing end. J is TRBJ1-2 and V is TRBV5-1; possible D gene TRBD1, 5 bases. This CDR3 region has 15 residues. Trimming pared 0 bases from V and 4 bases from J, leaving 13 bases between. From germline, CDR1 is SGHRS and CDR2 YFSETQ. The CDR3 bases that were read are TGCGCCAGCAGCTTGGGTTACCAGGGACTCTATGGC. As protein: CASSLGYQGLYG. The whole CDR3 protein is CASSLGYQGLYGYTF.

As concerns this clone: The read stops 3 residues short of the end of the CDR3; the missing end is completed from the germline J gene. The chain carries TRBV19 and TRBJ2-5, with D tentatively TRBD2 (6 bases). The CDR3 loop spans 17 amino acids. The V and J ends lost 5 bases and 6 bases respectively, with 25 bases between them. CDR1 LNHDA and CDR2 SQIVND come from the germline V gene (reference sequence). The CDR3 reads CASSEKPQGLVEKTQYF. The sequenced part of the CDR3 DNA is TGTGCCAGTAGTGAAAAGCCTCAGGGACTGGTAGAGAAGACC.

Note on this clone: The CDR3 goes on 3 residues after the read ends, and that part is filled in from the germline J gene. This chain joins TRBV5-1 and TRBJ1-1; D is perhaps TRBD1 (5 bases). The CDR3 spans 15 residues. The germline gives CDR1 SGHRS, CDR2 YFSETQ. The V end was cut by 7 bases, the J end by 1 base, with 17 bases between. The covered CDR3 bases are TGCGCCAGCCCCCGGGGGGGGGAGGGGAACACTGAA. Its protein product is CASPRGGEGNTE. The entire CDR3 protein reads CASPRGGEGNTEAFF.

Regarding this clone: The read terminates 3 residues before the CDR3 end, so the remaining end is supplied by the germline J gene. This sequence joins TRBV20-1 and TRBJ2-3, with 13 bases fitting TRBD2. Germline CDR1 and CDR2: DFQATT and SNEGSKA (reference sequence). With V trimmed by 1 base and J by 5 bases, 0 bases remained unmatched. There are 14 residues in the CDR3. The DNA read from the CDR3 is TGCAGTGCTAGAGGGACTAGCGGGGGAGATACG. It codes for CSARGTSGGDT. In full, the CDR3 is CSARGTSGGDTQYF.

CDR3 sequence: CAISDSRRGGAETQYF. The sequenced part of the CDR3 DNA is TGTGCCATCAGTGACTCACGGCGGGGGGGCGCCGAGACC. The chain recombines TRBV10-3 with TRBJ2-5; 9 bases are a match to TRBD2. The read is 3 residues too short to cover the CDR3 end, so that end is filled in from the germline J gene. Germline lookup yields CDR1 ENHRY and CDR2 SYGVKD. The CDR3 has 16 amino acids. V shed 3 bases and J 5 bases; nucleotides not matched to a gene: 10.

In terms of frequency, this clone is medium-sized. The read halts 3 residues ahead of the CDR3 end, with the missing end drawn from the germline J gene. The gene calls are TRBV29-1 and TRBJ2-3; D is ambiguous. In germline, CDR1 is SQVTM, CDR2 ANQGSEA. The CDR3 consists of 13 residues. V was shortened by 3 bases and J by 2 bases, with 9 bases between the two germline ends. Here the CDR3 reads CSVEGRHTDTQYF. The DNA read from the CDR3 is TGCAGCGTTGAGGGCAGGCACACAGATACG.

On this clone itself: The read ends 3 residues before the CDR3 terminus; that terminus is restored from the germline J gene. This chain connects TRBV2 to TRBJ2-1; D possibly corresponds to TRBD2 (6 bases). The V end lost 8 bases, the J end lost 6 bases, and 17 bases lay between the germline ends. CDR3 size: 14 residues. Looked up from germline, CDR1 is SNHLY and CDR2 is FYNNEI. The covered CDR3 bases are TGTGCCAGCGTGCTGGTAGCGGTCGGCAATGAG. Its protein is CASVLVAVGNE. In full, the CDR3 is CASVLVAVGNEQFF.

Comments on this clone: The sequence runs out 3 residues before the end of the CDR3; the remainder is reconstructed from the germline J gene. The chain recombines TRBV30 with TRBJ2-7; 9 positions match TRBD2. The CDR3 covers 13 residues. With 3 bases clipped from V and 3 bases from J, the junction kept 3 bases outside the gene matches. Looked up from germline, CDR1 is GTSNPN and CDR2 is SVGIG (reference sequence). The DNA read from the CDR3 is TGTGCCTGGAGGCTAGCGGGGCGCTACGAG. Protein product: CAWRLAGRYE. The whole CDR3 is CAWRLAGRYEQYF.